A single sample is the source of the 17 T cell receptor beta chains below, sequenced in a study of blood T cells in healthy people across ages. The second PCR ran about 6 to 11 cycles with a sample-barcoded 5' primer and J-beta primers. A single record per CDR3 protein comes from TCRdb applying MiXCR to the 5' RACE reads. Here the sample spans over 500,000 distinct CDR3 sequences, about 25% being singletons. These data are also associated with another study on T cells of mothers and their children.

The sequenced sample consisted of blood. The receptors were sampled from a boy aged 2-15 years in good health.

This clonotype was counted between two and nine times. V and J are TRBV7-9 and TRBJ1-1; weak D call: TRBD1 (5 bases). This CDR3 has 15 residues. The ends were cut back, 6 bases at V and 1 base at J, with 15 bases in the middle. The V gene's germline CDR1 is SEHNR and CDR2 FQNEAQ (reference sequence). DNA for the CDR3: TGTGCCAGCAGTTCCTCTTGGACACCGAACACTGAAGCTTTCTTT. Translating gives CASSSSWTPNTEAFF.

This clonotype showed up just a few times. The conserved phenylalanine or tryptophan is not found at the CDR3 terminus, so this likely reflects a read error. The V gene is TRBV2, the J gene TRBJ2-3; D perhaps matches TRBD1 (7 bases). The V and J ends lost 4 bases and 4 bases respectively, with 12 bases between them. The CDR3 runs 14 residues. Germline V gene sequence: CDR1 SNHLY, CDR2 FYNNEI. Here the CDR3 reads CASSGLGGADTQYI. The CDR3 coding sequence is TGTGCCAGCAGTGGACTAGGGGGCGCAGATACGCAGTATATT.

The CDR3 DNA is TGTGCCAGCAAGGACAGGGGGCCGATTAATGAAAAACTGTTTTTT. Translating gives CASKDRGPINEKLFF. The rearrangement uses TRBV6-4 and TRBJ1-4; 11 positions agree with TRBD1. The length of the CDR3 is 15 residues. After removal of 7 bases from V and 4 bases from J, the junction contained 5 bases not matched to a gene. In germline, CDR1 is MRHNA, CDR2 SNTAGT.

The DNA for the CDR3 is TGTGCCACCCGAACAGCCCTATTGTACGAGCAGTACTTC. Encoded protein: CATRTALLYEQYF. The gene calls are TRBV27 and TRBJ2-5; D ambiguous. The J call may be in error: the DNA end matches TRBJ2-7 better. Per germline, CDR1 MNHEY and CDR2 SMNVEV (reference sequence). CDR3 size: 13 residues.

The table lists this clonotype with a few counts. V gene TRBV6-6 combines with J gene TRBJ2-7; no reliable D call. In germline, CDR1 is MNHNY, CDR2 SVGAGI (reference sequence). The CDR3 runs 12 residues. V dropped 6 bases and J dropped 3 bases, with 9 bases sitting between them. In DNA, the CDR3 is TGTGCCAGCAGCTCCAGTGTCTACGAGCAGTACTTC. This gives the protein CASSSSVYEQYF.

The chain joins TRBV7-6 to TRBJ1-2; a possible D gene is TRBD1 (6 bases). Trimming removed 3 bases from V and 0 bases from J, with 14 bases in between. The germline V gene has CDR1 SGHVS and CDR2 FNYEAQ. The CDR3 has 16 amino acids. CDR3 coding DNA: TGTGCCAGCAGCTTTGCCCCGTACAGGGCTAACTATGGCTACACCTTC. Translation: CASSFAPYRANYGYTF. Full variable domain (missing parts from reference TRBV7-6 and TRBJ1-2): GAGVSQSPRYKVTKRGQDVALRCDPISGHVSLYWYRQALGQGPEFLTYFNYEAQQDKSGLPNDRFSAERPEGSISTLTIQRTEQRDSAMYRCASSFAPYRANYGYTFGSGTRLTVV.

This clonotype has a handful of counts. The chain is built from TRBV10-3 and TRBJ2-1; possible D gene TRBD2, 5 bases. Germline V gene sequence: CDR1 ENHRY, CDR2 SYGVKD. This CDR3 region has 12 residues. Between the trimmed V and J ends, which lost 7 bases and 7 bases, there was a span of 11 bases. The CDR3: CAIKSGGNEQFF. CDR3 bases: TGTGCCATCAAATCAGGCGGGAATGAGCAGTTCTTC.

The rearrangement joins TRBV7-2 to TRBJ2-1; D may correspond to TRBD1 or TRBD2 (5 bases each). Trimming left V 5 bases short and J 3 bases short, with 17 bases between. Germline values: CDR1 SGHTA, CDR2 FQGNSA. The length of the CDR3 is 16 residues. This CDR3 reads CASSPVPLGVYNEQFF. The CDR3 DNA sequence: TGTGCCAGCAGCCCGGTTCCCCTGGGGGTCTACAATGAGCAGTTCTTC.

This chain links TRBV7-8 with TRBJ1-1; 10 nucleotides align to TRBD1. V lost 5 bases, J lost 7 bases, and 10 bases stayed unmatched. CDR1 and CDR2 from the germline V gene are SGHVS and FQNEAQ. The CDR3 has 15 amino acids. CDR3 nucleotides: TGTGCCAGCAGCCCCCGGACAGGGGGGAGCGGTGAAGCTTTCTTT. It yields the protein CASSPRTGGSGEAFF. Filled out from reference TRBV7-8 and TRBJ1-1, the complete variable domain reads GAGVSQSPRYKVAKRGQDVALRCDPISGHVSLFWYQQALGQGPEFLTYFQNEAQLDKSGLPSDRFFAERPEGSVSTLKIQRTQQEDSAVYLCASSPRTGGSGEAFFGQGTRLTVV.

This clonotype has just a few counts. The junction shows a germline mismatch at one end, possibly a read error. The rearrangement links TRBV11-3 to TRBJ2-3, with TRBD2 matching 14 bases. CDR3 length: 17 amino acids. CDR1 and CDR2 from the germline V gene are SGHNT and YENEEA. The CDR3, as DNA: TGTGCCAGCAGCTTAGGGACTAGCGGGAGGTCCACAGATTCGCAGTATTTT. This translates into CASSLGTSGRSTDSQYF.

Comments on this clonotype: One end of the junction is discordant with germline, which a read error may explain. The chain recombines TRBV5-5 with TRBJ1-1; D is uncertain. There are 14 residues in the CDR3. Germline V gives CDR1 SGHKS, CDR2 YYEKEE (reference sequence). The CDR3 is CARSLGLMNTEAFF. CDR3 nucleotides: TGTGCCAGAAGCTTGGGCCTCATGAACACTGAAGCTTTCTTT.

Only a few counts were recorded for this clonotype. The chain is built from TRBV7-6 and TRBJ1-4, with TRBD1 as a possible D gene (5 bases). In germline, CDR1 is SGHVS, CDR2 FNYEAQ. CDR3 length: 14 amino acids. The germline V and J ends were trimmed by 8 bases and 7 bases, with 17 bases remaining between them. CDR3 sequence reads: CASSRGRLGEKLFF. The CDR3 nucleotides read TGTGCCAGCTCTCGGGGGAGGTTGGGTGAAAAACTGTTTTTT. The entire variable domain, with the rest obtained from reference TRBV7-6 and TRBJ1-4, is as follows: GAGVSQSPRYKVTKRGQDVALRCDPISGHVSLYWYRQALGQGPEFLTYFNYEAQQDKSGLPNDRFSAERPEGSISTLTIQRTEQRDSAMYRCASSRGRLGEKLFFGSGTQLSVL.

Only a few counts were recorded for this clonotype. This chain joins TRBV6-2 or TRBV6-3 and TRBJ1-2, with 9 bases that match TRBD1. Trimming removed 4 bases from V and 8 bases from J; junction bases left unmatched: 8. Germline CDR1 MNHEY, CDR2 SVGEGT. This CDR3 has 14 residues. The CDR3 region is CASSSSGTGRGYTF. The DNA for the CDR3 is TGTGCCAGCAGTTCCTCCGGGACAGGGCGGGGCTACACCTTC.

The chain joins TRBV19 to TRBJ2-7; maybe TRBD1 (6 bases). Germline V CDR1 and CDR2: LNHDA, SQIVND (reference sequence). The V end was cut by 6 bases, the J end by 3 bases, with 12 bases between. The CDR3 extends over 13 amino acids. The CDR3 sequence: CASRATGIYEQYF. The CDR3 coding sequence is TGTGCCAGTAGGGCGACAGGCATCTACGAGCAGTACTTC.

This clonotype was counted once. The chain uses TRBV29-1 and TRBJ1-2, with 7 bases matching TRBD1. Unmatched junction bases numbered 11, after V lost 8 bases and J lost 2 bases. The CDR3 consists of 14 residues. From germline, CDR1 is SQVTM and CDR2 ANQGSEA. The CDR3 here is CSPCEGGGNYGYTF. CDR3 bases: TGCAGCCCTTGTGAAGGGGGCGGCAACTATGGCTACACCTTC.

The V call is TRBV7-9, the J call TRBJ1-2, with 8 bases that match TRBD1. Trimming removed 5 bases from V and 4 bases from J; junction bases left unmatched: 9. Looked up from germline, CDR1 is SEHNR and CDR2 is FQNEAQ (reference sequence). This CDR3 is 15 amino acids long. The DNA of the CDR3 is TGTGCCAGCAGCACAAACGACAGGGGAGCCTATGGCTACACCTTC. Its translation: CASSTNDRGAYGYTF. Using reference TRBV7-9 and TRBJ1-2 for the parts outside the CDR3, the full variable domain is DTGVSQNPRHKITKRGQNVTFRCDPISEHNRLYWYRQTLGQGPEFLTYFQNEAQLEKSRLLSDRFSAERPKGSFSTLEIQRTEQGDSAMYLCASSTNDRGAYGYTFGSGTRLTVV.

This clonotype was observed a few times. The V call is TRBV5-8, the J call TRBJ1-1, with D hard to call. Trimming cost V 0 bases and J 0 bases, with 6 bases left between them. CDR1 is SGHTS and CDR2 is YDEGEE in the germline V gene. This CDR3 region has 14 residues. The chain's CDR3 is CASSLVQLNTEAFF. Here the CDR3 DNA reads TGTGCCAGCAGCTTGGTTCAGCTGAACACTGAAGCTTTCTTT.